The 17 T cell receptor beta chains reported below all come from one sample, sequenced in a study of cytomegalovirus exposure and HLA in healthy donors. This table comes from immunoSEQ multiplex PCR, and its TCRdb copy is limited to in-frame clones, with some not included. The sample lists 130,000 or so clones, over 65% occurring once. The material sequenced was PBMCs. Receptor source: a woman in her 30s in good health and CMV-seronegative.

The CDR3 region has the DNA TGTGCCAGCGGGCTCCCAAACAATGAGCAGTTCTTC. Translating gives CASGLPNNEQFF. The J gene is TRBJ2-1, the V gene TRBV6-5; D call uncertain. V gave up 8 bases and J gave up 5 bases, with 10 bases separating them. Germline loops: CDR1 MNHEY, CDR2 SVGAGI. The CDR3 length is 12 residues.

The gene calls are TRBV18 and TRBJ1-3; tentative D call: TRBD1 (5 bases). V lost 3 bases to trimming and J lost 3 bases, with 15 bases between them. CDR1 and CDR2 from the germline V gene are KGHSH and LQKENI. This CDR3 spans 16 amino acids. The CDR3 coding sequence is TGTGCCAGCTCACCTCAAAGGGAAGGGGTTGGAAACACCATATATTTT. Translated: CASSPQREGVGNTIYF. Looking up the rest from reference TRBV18 and TRBJ1-3 gives the full variable domain: NAGVMQNPRHLVRRRGQEARLRCSPMKGHSHVYWYRQLPEEGLKFMVYLQKENIIDESGMPKERFSAEFPKEGPSILRIQQVVRGDSAAYFCASSPQREGVGNTIYFGEGSWLTVV.

The gene calls are TRBV5-4 and TRBJ2-7, with 7 bases that match TRBD1. The V and J ends lost 4 bases and 5 bases, in that order; junction bases with no gene match: 6. This CDR3 is built from 13 residues. Germline CDR1 SGHNT, CDR2 YYREEE (reference sequence). The CDR3 reads CASSHRQGHEQYF. The CDR3 DNA follows: TGTGCCAGCAGCCACCGACAGGGCCACGAGCAGTACTTC.

The V and J genes are TRBV5-4 and TRBJ2-7; D is possibly TRBD1 (6 bases). Germline assignment: CDR1 SGHNT and CDR2 YYREEE (reference sequence). Trimming cost V 0 bases and J 2 bases, with 9 bases left between them. This CDR3 region has 14 residues. The CDR3 spells CASSLDRAPYEQYF. CDR3 bases: TGTGCCAGCAGCTTGGACAGGGCCCCCTACGAGCAGTACTTC. Variable domain in full (rest from reference TRBV5-4 and TRBJ2-7): ETGVTQSPTHLIKTRGQQVTLRCSSQSGHNTVSWYQQALGQGPQFIFQYYREEENGRGNFPPRFSGLQFPNYSSELNVNALELDDSALYLCASSLDRAPYEQYFGPGTRLTVT.

V is TRBV5-1 and J is TRBJ1-1, with D possibly being TRBD1 (6 bases). CDR1 and CDR2 from the germline V gene are SGHRS and YFSETQ. The CDR3 consists of 13 residues. Trimming cost V 4 bases and J 1 base, with 8 bases left between them. CDR3 DNA sequence: TGCGCCAGCAGCCCGACAGGGAACACTGAAGCTTTCTTT. Amino acid sequence: CASSPTGNTEAFF.

V gene TRBV6-6 combines with J gene TRBJ2-5; TRBD1 agrees at 9 bases. CDR1 and CDR2 (germline): MNHNY, SVGAGI (reference sequence). The CDR3 has 15 residues. Trimming cost V 2 bases and J 5 bases; bases outside gene matches: 6. In DNA, the CDR3 is TGTGCCAGCAGTTACCGGGACAGGGTTAGGGAGACCCAGTACTTC. It encodes CASSYRDRVRETQYF.

This chain joins TRBV6-1 and TRBJ2-1; a weak D match, TRBD2 (7 bases). Germline assignment: CDR1 MNHNS and CDR2 SASEGT. Trimming shortened V by 4 bases and J by 8 bases, and 18 bases separated the two germline ends. The CDR3 extends over 15 amino acids. The CDR3 DNA reads as TGTGCCAGCAGTGTGGGTGGGGGGGCCATAGATGAGCAGTTCTTC. Translation gives CASSVGGGAIDEQFF.

The chain couples TRBV5-1 to TRBJ2-3, with a weak D call TRBD2 (6 bases). The germline CDR1 and CDR2 sequences are SGHRS and YFSETQ. Trimming removed 0 bases from V and 5 bases from J, with 13 bases in between. The CDR3 is 15 residues long. The CDR3 protein is CASSLVARREDTQYF. As DNA, the CDR3 is TGCGCCAGCAGCTTGGTGGCAAGGAGGGAAGATACGCAGTATTTT.

This chain links TRBV27 with TRBJ2-3; 8 bases agree with TRBD2. CDR3 length: 15 residues. Trimming removed 2 bases from V and 4 bases from J; junction bases left unmatched: 5. Germline V gene data show CDR1 as MNHEY and CDR2 as SMNVEV (reference sequence). The CDR3 protein is CASSLVAGFADTQYF. In DNA, the CDR3 is TGTGCCAGCAGTTTAGTAGCGGGGTTTGCAGATACGCAGTATTTT.

The V call is TRBV18, the J call TRBJ1-2; 7 nucleotides match TRBD1. V lost 5 bases and J lost 4; bases outside the gene matches: 7. The germline gives CDR1 KGHSH, CDR2 LQKENI. CDR3 length: 14 amino acids. The CDR3 reads CASSTGDSLYGYTF. The CDR3, as DNA: TGTGCCAGCTCAACGGGGGACAGTCTCTATGGCTACACCTTC.

The chain couples TRBV16 to TRBJ1-1, with a tentative D call TRBD1 (5 bases). CDR1 is KGHSY and CDR2 is FQNENV in the germline V gene. V was pared by 0 bases and J by 5 bases, with 13 bases between. The CDR3 is made up of 15 amino acids. The CDR3 is CASSQSFLGGTEAFF. CDR3 bases: TGTGCCAGCAGCCAATCCTTCCTGGGGGGGACTGAAGCTTTCTTT.

J is TRBJ2-1 and V is TRBV11-3, with 7 bases aligning to TRBD1. The V gene's germline CDR1 is SGHNT and CDR2 YENEEA. The CDR3 covers 15 residues. The J segment lost 4 bases and the V segment lost 1 base, leaving 4 bases of the junction unmatched. The CDR3 protein is CASSLGGGRYNEQFF. In DNA form, the CDR3 reads TGTGCCAGCAGCTTAGGAGGGGGCCGATACAATGAGCAGTTCTTC.

V and J are TRBV7-9 and TRBJ2-2; 12 nucleotides match TRBD1. CDR3 size: 15 residues. The germline CDR1 and CDR2 sequences are SEHNR and FQNEAQ (reference sequence). V lost 5 bases to trimming and J lost 6 bases; unmatched junction nucleotides: 4. Written as DNA, the CDR3 is TGTGCCAGCAGCGGGGACAGGGGGCGCCCCGGGGAGCTGTTTTTT. Encoded protein: CASSGDRGRPGELFF.

The chain employs TRBV19 and TRBJ2-3, with TRBD2 identical over 7 bases. Germline-derived CDR1 and CDR2 are LNHDA and SQIVND (reference sequence). Unmatched junction bases numbered 4, after V lost 7 bases and J lost 0 bases. This CDR3 region has 14 residues. Here the CDR3 DNA reads TGTGCCAGTACCAGGGACTATAGCACAGATACGCAGTATTTT. Encoded protein: CASTRDYSTDTQYF.

The chain has TRBV19 and TRBJ1-2; 7 bases are shared with TRBD1. Germline V gene data show CDR1 as LNHDA and CDR2 as SQIVND (reference sequence). The CDR3 totals 11 residues. J lost 8 bases, V lost 9 bases, and 6 bases had no gene match. CDR3 nucleotides: TGTGCCAGCTCCCAGGGGGGAGGCTACACCTTC. Translation gives CASSQGGGYTF.

The chain has TRBV25-1 and TRBJ1-6; possible D gene TRBD1, 5 bases. CDR1 MGHDK and CDR2 SYGVNS come from the germline V gene. V was shortened by 4 bases and J by 9 bases, with 16 bases between the two germline ends. This CDR3 region has 15 residues. The CDR3 region has the DNA TGTGCCAGCAGTGGTGGCGGGGGGGACCTTTCACCCCTCCACTTT. Translating it yields CASSGGGGDLSPLHF.

J is TRBJ1-2 and V is TRBV7-9, with D possibly TRBD1 on 5 matching bases. V was trimmed by 5 bases and J by 8 bases, leaving 18 bases between them. CDR1 SEHNR and CDR2 FQNEAQ come from the germline V gene (reference sequence). This CDR3 has 14 amino acids. Here the CDR3 reads CASSPRGSSRGYTF. In DNA, the CDR3 is TGTGCCAGCAGCCCGCGGGGCAGTTCTAGGGGCTACACCTTC.